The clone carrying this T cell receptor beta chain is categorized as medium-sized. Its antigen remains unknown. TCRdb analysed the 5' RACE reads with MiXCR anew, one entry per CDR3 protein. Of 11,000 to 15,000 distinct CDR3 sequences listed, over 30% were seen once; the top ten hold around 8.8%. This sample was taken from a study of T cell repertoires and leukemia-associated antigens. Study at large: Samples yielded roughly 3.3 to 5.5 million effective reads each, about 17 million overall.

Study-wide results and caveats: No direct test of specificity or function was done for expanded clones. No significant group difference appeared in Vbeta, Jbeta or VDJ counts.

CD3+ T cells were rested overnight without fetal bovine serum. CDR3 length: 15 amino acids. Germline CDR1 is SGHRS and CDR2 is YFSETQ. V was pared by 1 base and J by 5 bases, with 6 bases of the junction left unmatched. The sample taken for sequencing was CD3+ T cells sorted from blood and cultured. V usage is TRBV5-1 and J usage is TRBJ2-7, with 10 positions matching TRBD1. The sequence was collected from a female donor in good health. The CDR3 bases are TGCGCCAGCAGCTTGTGGACAGGGGGTCCGGACGAGCAGTACTTC. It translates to CASSLWTGGPDEQYF.